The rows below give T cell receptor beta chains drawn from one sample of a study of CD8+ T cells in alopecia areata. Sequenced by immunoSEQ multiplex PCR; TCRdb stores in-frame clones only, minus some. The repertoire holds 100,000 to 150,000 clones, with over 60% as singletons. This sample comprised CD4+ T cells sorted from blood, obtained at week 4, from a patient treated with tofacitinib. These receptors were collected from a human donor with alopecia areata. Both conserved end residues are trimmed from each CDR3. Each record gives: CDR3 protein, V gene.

ASSMNRDQPQH,TRBV19
ASSPEVTDTQY,TRBV18
ASSLITGGSNEQF,TRBV7-3
ASSEQVYGYT,TRBV25-1
ASSVGRASYEQY,TRBV9
SGGAGSYEQY,TRBV29-1
ASSETQPGYT,TRBV7-2
ASSLVPSGNTIY,TRBV5-4
ASSRRGQETQY,TRBV7-9
ASSLLSTRGSGYT,TRBV5-4
ASSRGQGRYEQY,TRBV7-2
ASTSAERDIQY,TRBV6-5
ASSSQGYTGELF,TRBV7-2
ASSLYTDYEQY,TRBV27
ASSTGTEQETQY,TRBV5-1
ASSPRRDNEQF,TRBV11-2
ASSPRDREWSPLH,TRBV9
ASSEALRPTGTQY,TRBV2
ASSSLAGSRCTQY,TRBV10-3
ASSQDIRPLGDGEQY,TRBV4-3
ASSLEGGYNEQF,TRBV5-6
ASSLAGANVLT,TRBV27
SVVVTTSYEQY,TRBV29-1
SVSGGRTSHTDTQY,TRBV29-1
ASMPDRGNNEQF,TRBV2
SVAAMDEQF,TRBV29-1
ASSTPSISVTGELF,TRBV19
AGGRNTEAF,TRBV30
ASVGGRVGQY,TRBV2
SVEADRIQETQY,TRBV29-1